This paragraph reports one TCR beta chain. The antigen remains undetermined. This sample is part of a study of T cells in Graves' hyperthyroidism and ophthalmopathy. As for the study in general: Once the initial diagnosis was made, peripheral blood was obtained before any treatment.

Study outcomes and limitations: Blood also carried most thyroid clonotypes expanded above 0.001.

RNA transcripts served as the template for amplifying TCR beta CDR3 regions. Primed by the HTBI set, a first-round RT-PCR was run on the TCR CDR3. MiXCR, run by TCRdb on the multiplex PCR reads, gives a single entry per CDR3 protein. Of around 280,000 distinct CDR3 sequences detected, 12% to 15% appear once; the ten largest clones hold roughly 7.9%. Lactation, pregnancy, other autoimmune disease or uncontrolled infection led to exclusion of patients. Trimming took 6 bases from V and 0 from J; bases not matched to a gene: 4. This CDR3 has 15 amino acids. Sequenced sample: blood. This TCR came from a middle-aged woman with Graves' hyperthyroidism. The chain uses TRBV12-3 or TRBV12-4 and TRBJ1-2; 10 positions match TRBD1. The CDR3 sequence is CASRSDRGTNYGYTF. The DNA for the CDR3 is TGTGCCAGCAGGTCGGACAGGGGGACTAACTATGGCTACACCTTC.